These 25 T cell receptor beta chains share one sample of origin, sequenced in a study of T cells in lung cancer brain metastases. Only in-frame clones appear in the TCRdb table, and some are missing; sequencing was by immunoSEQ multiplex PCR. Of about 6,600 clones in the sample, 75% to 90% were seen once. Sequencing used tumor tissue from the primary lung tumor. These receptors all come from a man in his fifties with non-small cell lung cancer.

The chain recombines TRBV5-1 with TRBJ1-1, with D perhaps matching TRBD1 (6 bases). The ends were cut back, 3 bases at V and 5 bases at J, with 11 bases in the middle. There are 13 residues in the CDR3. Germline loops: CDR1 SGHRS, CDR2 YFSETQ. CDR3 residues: CASSWPGQTEAFF. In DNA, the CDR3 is TGCGCCAGCAGCTGGCCCGGACAGACTGAAGCTTTCTTT.

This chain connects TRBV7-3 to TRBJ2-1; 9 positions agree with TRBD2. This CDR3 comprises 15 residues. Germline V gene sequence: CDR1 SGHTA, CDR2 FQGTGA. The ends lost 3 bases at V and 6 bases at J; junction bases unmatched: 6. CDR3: CASSLIAGAFNEQFF. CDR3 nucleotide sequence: TGTGCCAGCAGCTTGATAGCGGGGGCTTTCAATGAGCAGTTCTTC. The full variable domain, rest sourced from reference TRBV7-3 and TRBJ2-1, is GAGVSQTPSNKVTEKGKYVELRCDPISGHTALYWYRQSLGQGPEFLIYFQGTGAADDSGLPNDRFFAVRPEGSVSTLKIQRTERGDSAVYLCASSLIAGAFNEQFFGPGTRLTVL.

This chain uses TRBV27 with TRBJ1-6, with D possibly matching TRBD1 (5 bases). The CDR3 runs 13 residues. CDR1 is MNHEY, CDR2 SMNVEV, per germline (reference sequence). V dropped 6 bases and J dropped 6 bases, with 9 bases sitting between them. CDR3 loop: CASRGQGNSPLHF. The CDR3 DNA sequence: TGTGCCAGCAGGGGGCAGGGTAATTCACCCCTCCACTTT.

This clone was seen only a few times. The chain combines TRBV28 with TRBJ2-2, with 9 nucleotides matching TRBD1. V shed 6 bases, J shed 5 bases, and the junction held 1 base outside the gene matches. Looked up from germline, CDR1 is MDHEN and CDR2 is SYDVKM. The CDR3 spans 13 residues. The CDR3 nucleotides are TGTGCCAGCAGAGGACAGGGGACCGGGGAGCTGTTTTTT. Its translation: CASRGQGTGELFF.

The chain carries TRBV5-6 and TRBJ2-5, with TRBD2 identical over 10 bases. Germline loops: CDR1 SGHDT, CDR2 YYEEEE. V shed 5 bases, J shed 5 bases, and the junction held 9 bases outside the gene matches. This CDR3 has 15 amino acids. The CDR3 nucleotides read TGTGCCAGCAGTTCTAGCGGGGGCCTCCGGGAGACCCAGTACTTC. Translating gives CASSSSGGLRETQYF.

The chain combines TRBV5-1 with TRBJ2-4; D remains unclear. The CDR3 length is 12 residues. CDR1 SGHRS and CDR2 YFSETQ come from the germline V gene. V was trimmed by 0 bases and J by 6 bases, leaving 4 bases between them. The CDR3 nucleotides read TGCGCCAGCAGCTTGGAGCGAAACATTCAGTACTTC. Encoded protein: CASSLERNIQYF.

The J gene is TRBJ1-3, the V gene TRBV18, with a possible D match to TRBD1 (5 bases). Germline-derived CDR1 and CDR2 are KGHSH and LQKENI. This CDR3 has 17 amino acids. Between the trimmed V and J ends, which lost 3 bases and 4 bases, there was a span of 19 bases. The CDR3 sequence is CASSPVMGVEAGNTIYF. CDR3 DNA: TGTGCCAGCTCACCCGTGATGGGGGTGGAAGCGGGAAACACCATATATTTT. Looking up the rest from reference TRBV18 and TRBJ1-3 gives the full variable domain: NAGVMQNPRHLVRRRGQEARLRCSPMKGHSHVYWYRQLPEEGLKFMVYLQKENIIDESGMPKERFSAEFPKEGPSILRIQQVVRGDSAAYFCASSPVMGVEAGNTIYFGEGSWLTVV.

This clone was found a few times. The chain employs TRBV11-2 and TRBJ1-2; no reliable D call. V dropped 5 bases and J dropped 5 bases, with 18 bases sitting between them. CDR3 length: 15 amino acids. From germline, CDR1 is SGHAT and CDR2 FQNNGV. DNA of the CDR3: TGTGCCAGCAGCCGTAAGATCGGGCAGGATTATGGCTACACCTTC. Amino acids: CASSRKIGQDYGYTF.

The CDR3 loop reads CASSAGTSGGPDTDTQYF. As DNA, the CDR3 is TGCGCCAGCAGCGCCGGGACTAGCGGGGGACCGGACACAGATACGCAGTATTTT. The J gene is TRBJ2-3, the V gene TRBV5-1; the match to TRBD2 covers 14 bases. CDR3 length: 18 residues. Looked up from germline, CDR1 is SGHRS and CDR2 is YFSETQ. The J segment lost 2 bases and the V segment lost 4 bases, leaving 9 bases of the junction unmatched.

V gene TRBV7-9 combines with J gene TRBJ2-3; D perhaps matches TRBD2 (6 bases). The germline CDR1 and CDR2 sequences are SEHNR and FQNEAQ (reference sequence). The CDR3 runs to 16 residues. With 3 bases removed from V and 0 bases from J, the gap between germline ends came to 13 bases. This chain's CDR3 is CASSLGSGSSTDTQYF. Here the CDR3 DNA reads TGTGCCAGCAGCTTGGGCAGCGGGTCTAGCACAGATACGCAGTATTTT. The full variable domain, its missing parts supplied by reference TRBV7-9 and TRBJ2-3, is DTGVSQNPRHKITKRGQNVTFRCDPISEHNRLYWYRQTLGQGPEFLTYFQNEAQLEKSRLLSDRFSAERPKGSFSTLEIQRTEQGDSAMYLCASSLGSGSSTDTQYFGPGTRLTVL.

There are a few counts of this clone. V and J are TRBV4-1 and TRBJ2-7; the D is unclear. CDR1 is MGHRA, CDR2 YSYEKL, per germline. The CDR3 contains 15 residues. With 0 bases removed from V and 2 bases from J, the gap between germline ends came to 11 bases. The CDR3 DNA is TGCGCCAGCAGCCAAGACCCGTCCCACGCCTACGAGCAGTACTTC. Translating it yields CASSQDPSHAYEQYF.

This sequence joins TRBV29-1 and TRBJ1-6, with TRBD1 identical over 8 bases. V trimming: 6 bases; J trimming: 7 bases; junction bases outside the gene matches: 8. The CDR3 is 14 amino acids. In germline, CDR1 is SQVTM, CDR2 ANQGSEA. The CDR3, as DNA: TGCAGCGTCGCAACCGGGACAGGAAATTCACCCCTCCACTTT. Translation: CSVATGTGNSPLHF.

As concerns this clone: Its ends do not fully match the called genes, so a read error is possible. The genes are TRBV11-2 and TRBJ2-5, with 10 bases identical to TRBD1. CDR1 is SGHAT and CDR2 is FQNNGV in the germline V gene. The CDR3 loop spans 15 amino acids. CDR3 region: CTSSLTGGVQETQYF. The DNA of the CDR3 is TGTACCAGCAGCCTGACAGGGGGCGTACAAGAGACCCAGTACTTC.

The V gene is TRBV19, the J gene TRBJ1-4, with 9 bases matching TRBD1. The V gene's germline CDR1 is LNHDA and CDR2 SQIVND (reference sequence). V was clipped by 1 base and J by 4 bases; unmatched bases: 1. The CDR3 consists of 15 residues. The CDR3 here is CASSIVGQGNEKLFF. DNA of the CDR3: TGTGCCAGTAGTATAGTGGGACAGGGTAATGAAAAACTGTTTTTT.

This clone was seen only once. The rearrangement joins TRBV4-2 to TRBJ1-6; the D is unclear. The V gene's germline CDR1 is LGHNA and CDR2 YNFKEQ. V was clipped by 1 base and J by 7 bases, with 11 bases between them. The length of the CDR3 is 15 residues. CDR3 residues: CASSQAEHENSPLHF. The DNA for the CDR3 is TGTGCCAGCAGCCAAGCAGAGCACGAGAATTCACCCCTCCACTTT.

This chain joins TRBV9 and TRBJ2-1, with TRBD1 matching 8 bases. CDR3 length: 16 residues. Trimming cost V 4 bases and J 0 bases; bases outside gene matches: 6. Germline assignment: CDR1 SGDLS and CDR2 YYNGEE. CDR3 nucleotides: TGTGCCAGCAGCCCATGGACAGGGAGCTCCTACAATGAGCAGTTCTTC. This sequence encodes CASSPWTGSSYNEQFF.

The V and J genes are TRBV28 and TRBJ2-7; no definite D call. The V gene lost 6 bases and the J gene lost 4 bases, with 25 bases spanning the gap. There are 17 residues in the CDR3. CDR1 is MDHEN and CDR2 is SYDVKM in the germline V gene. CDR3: CASSGLISMSVNYEQYF. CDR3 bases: TGTGCCAGCAGCGGCCTGATTAGCATGTCGGTAAATTACGAGCAGTACTTC.

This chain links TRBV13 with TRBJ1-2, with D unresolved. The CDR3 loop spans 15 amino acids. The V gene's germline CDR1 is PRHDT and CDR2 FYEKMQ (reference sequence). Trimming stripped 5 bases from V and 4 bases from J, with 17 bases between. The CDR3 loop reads CASSPRWQVTYGYTF. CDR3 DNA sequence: TGTGCCAGCAGCCCACGCTGGCAGGTTACCTATGGCTACACCTTC.

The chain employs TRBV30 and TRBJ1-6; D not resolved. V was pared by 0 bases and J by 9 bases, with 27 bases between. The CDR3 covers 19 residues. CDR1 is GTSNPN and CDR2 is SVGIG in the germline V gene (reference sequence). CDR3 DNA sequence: TGTGCCTGGAGTGTATCGCTCGGGGATATATTGGTTGTTTCTTCACCCCTCCACTTT. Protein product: CAWSVSLGDILVVSSPLHF.

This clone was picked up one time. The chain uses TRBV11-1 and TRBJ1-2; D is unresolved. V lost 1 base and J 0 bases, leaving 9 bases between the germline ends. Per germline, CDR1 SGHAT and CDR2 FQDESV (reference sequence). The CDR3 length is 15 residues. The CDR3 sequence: CASSLESYSNYGYTF. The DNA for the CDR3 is TGTGCCAGCAGCTTAGAATCGTACTCTAACTATGGCTACACCTTC. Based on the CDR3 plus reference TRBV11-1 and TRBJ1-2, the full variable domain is EAEVAQSPRYKITEKSQAVAFWCDPISGHATLYWYRQILGQGPELLVQFQDESVVDDSQLPKDRFSAERLKGVDSTLKIQPAELGDSAMYLCASSLESYSNYGYTFGSGTRLTVV.

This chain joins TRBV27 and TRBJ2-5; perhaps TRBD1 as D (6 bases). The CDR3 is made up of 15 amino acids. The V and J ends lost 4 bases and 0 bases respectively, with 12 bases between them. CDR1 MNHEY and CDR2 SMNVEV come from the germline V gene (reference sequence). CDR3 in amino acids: CASSSSQGHQETQYF. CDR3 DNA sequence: TGTGCCAGCAGTTCATCACAGGGACACCAAGAGACCCAGTACTTC.

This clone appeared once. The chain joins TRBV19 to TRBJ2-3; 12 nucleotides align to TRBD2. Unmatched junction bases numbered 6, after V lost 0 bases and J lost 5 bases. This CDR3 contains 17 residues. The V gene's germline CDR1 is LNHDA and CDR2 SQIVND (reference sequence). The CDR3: CASSIELAGGRGDTQYF. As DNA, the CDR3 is TGTGCCAGTAGTATAGAGCTAGCGGGGGGGCGTGGAGATACGCAGTATTTT.

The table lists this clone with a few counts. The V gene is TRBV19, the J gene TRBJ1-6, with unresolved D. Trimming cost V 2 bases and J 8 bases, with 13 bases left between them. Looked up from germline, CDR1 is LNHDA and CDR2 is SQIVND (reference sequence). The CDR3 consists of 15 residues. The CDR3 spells CASSIQGSGDSPLHF. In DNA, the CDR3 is TGTGCCAGTAGTATACAAGGCAGTGGGGATTCACCCCTCCACTTT.

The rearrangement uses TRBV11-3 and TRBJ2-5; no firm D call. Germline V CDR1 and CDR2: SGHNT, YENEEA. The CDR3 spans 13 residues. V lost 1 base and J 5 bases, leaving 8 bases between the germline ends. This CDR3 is CASSLAAGETQYF. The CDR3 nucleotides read TGTGCCAGCAGCTTAGCGGCTGGTGAGACCCAGTACTTC. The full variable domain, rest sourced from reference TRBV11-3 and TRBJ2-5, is EAGVVQSPRYKIIEKKQPVAFWCNPISGHNTLYWYLQNLGQGPELLIRYENEEAVDDSQLPKDRFSAERLKGVDSTLKIQPAELGDSAVYLCASSLAAGETQYFGPGTRLLVL.

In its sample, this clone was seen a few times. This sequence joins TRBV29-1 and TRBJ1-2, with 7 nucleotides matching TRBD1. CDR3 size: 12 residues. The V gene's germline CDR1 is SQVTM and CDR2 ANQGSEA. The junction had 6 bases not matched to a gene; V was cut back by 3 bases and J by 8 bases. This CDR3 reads CSVEEGAGGYTF. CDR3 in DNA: TGCAGCGTTGAGGAGGGGGCAGGAGGCTACACCTTC.